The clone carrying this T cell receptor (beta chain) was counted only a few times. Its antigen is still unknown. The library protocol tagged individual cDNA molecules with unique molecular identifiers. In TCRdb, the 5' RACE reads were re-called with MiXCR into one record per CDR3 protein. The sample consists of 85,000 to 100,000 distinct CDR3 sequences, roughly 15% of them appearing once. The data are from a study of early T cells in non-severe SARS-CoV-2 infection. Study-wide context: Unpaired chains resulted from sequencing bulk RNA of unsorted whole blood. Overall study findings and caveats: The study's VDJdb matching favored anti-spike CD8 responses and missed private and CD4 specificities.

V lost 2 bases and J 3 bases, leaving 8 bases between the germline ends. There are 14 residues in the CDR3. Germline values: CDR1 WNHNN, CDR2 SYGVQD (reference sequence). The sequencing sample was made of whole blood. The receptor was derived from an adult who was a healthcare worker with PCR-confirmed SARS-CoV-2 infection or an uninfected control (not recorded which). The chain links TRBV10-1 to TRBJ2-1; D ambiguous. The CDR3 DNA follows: TGCGCCAGCAGTGAGAGGGTCAGCTACAATGAGCAGTTCTTC. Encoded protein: CASSERVSYNEQFF.